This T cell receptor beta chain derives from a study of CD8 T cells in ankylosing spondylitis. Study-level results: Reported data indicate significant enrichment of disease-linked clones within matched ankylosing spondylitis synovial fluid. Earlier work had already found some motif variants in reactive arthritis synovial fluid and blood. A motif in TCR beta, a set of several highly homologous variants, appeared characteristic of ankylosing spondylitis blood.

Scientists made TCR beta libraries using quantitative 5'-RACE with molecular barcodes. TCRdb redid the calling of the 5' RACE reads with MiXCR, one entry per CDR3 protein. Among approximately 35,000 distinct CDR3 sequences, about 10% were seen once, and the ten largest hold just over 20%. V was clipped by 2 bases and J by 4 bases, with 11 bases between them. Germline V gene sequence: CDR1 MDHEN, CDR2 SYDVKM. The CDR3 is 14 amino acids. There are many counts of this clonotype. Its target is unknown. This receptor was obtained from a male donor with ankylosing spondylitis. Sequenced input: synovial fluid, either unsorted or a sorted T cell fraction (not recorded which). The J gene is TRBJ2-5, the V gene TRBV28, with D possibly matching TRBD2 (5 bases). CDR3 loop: CASSLVGVGETQYF. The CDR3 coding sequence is TGTGCCAGCAGTTTAGTGGGAGTAGGAGAGACCCAGTACTTC.